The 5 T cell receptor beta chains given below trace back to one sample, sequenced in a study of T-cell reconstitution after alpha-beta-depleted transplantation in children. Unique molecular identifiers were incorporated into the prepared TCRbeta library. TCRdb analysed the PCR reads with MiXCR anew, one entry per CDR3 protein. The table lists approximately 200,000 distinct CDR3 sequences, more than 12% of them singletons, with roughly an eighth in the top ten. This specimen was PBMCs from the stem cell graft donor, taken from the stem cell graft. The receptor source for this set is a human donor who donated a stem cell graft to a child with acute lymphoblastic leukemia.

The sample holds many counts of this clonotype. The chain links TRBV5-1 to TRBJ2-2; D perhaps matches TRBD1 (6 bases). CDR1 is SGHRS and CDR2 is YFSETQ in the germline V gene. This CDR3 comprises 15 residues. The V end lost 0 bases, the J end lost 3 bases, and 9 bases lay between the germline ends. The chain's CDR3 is CASSLGSGDTGELFF. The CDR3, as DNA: TGCGCCAGCAGCTTGGGCTCAGGGGACACCGGGGAGCTGTTTTTT.

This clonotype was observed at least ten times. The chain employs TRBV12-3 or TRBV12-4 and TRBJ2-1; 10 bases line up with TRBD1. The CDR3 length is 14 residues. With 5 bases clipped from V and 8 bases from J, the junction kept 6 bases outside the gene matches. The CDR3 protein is CASSGSGQGDEQFF. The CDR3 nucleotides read TGTGCCAGCAGTGGGTCAGGACAGGGGGATGAGCAGTTCTTC.

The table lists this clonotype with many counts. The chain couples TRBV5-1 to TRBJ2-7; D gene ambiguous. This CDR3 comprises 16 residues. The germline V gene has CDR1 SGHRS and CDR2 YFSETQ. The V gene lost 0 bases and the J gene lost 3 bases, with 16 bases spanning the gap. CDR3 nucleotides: TGCGCCAGCAGCTTGGCCGGTTACGGCGGTGGCTACGAGCAGTACTTC. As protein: CASSLAGYGGGYEQYF.

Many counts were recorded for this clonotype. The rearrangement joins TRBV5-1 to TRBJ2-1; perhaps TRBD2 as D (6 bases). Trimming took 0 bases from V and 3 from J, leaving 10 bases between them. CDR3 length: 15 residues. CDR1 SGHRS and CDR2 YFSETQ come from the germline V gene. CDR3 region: CASSLAGELYNEQFF. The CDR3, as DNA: TGCGCCAGCAGCTTGGCGGGGGAACTCTACAATGAGCAGTTCTTC.

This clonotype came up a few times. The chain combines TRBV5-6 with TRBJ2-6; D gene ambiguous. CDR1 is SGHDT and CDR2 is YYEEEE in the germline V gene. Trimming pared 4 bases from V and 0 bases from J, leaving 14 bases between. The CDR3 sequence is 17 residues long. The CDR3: CASSTYRTGSGANVLTF. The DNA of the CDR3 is TGTGCCAGCAGCACATATCGGACGGGCTCTGGGGCCAACGTCCTGACTTTC. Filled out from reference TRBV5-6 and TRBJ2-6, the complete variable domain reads DAGVTQSPTHLIKTRGQQVTLRCSPKSGHDTVSWYQQALGQGPQFIFQYYEEEERQRGNFPDRFSGHQFPNYSSELNVNALLLGDSALYLCASSTYRTGSGANVLTFGAGSRLTVL.